Shown below are 21 T cell receptor beta chains from a single sample sequenced in a study of response to subunit inactivated influenza vaccine. From the RT-PCR reads, TCRdb called clonotypes with MiXCR, one entry per CDR3 protein. The data hold approximately 300,000 distinct CDR3 sequences, with roughly 20% observed a single time. The sequences come from PBMCs from blood, collected 21 months after vaccination. Receptors were obtained from a man aged 50-75 years who received an inactivated influenza vaccine.

The chain combines TRBV5-6 with TRBJ2-7; D call uncertain. V was clipped by 3 bases and J by 3 bases, with 10 bases between them. The germline V gene encodes CDR1 SGHDT and CDR2 YYEEEE. CDR3 length equals 13 residues. The CDR3 here is CASSSYMFYEQYF. CDR3 in DNA: TGTGCCAGCAGCTCTTACATGTTCTACGAGCAGTACTTC.

This clonotype was picked up a small number of times. This chain links TRBV11-2 with TRBJ1-3, with D unresolved. Germline V lookup: CDR1 SGHAT, CDR2 FQNNGV. V lost 0 bases to trimming and J lost 0 bases, with 6 bases between them. This CDR3 comprises 15 residues. The CDR3 loop reads CASSLDYSSGNTIYF. CDR3 in DNA: TGTGCCAGCAGCTTAGACTACAGCTCTGGAAACACCATATATTTT.

This clonotype was detected a few times. The chain recombines TRBV4-3 with TRBJ1-4; 8 bases line up with TRBD1. V lost 1 base to trimming and J lost 7 bases; unmatched junction nucleotides: 5. The CDR3 is made up of 15 amino acids. Germline lookup yields CDR1 LGHNA and CDR2 YSLEER. The CDR3 region has the DNA TGCGCCAGCAGCCAAGGGAATACAGGGGGTGAAAAACTGTTTTTT. This gives the protein CASSQGNTGGEKLFF.

The chain couples TRBV29-1 to TRBJ2-1; TRBD2 aligns across 7 bases. The germline V gene has CDR1 SQVTM and CDR2 ANQGSEA. This CDR3 has 13 residues. V was clipped by 0 bases and J by 10 bases; unmatched bases: 6. The CDR3 loop is CSVEDGLEDEQFF. The CDR3 coding sequence is TGCAGCGTTGAAGATGGACTAGAAGACGAGCAGTTCTTC.

In this sample, this clonotype turned up a few times. The chain is built from TRBV10-3 and TRBJ1-2, with 7 bases aligning to TRBD1. The CDR3 is 15 amino acids. CDR1 is ENHRY and CDR2 is SYGVKD in the germline V gene. V lost 4 bases and J lost 4; bases outside the gene matches: 9. CDR3 in DNA: TGTGCCATCAGTGTGAAGGACAGGTCGGGCTATGGCTACACCTTC. Encoded protein: CAISVKDRSGYGYTF.

This clonotype was detected only a few times. The V gene is TRBV27, the J gene TRBJ1-1; no clear D gene. There are 13 residues in the CDR3. Germline values: CDR1 MNHEY, CDR2 SMNVEV (reference sequence). V gave up 0 bases and J gave up 13 bases, with 15 bases separating them. Written as DNA, the CDR3 is TGTGCCAGCAGTTTATCGGGTAGTGGAGCGAGTTTCTTT. Its protein product is CASSLSGSGASFF.

The J gene is TRBJ1-2, the V gene TRBV20-1; weak D call: TRBD1 (6 bases). Trimming shortened V by 0 bases and J by 7 bases, and 15 bases separated the two germline ends. The CDR3 is 14 residues long. Germline V gene data show CDR1 as DFQATT and CDR2 as SNEGSKA (reference sequence). The CDR3 sequence: CSARDQGRRGGYTF. In nucleotides, the CDR3 is TGCAGTGCTAGAGATCAGGGGCGGCGAGGTGGCTACACCTTC.

This sequence joins TRBV4-2 and TRBJ1-2; no clear D. The germline V and J ends were trimmed by 0 bases and 4 bases, with 12 bases remaining between them. The CDR3 consists of 15 residues. The germline V gene encodes CDR1 LGHNA and CDR2 YNFKEQ. The CDR3 loop reads CASSQEGAVGYGYTF. The CDR3 nucleotides read TGTGCCAGCAGCCAAGAAGGCGCAGTTGGCTATGGCTACACCTTC.

This clonotype showed up many times. The CDR3 coding sequence is TGTGCCAGCAGCTTTCAGGGATCTGAAGCTTTCTTT. It specifies CASSFQGSEAFF. This chain uses TRBV7-9 with TRBJ1-1, with D perhaps TRBD1 (5 bases). Trimming left V 3 bases short and J 6 bases short, with 8 bases between. Germline V gene sequence: CDR1 SEHNR, CDR2 FQNEAQ (reference sequence). There are 12 residues in the CDR3.

The V and J genes are TRBV2 and TRBJ1-1, with a weak D call TRBD1 (5 bases). CDR3 length: 14 amino acids. The germline V gene has CDR1 SNHLY and CDR2 FYNNEI. Trimming removed 4 bases from V and 5 bases from J, with 14 bases in between. CDR3 amino acids: CASSVSRVRTEAFF. The CDR3, as DNA: TGTGCCAGCAGTGTAAGCAGGGTAAGGACTGAAGCTTTCTTT.

This clonotype was detected only a few times. This chain connects TRBV6-5 to TRBJ2-7; D may be TRBD2 (5 bases). Per germline, CDR1 MNHEY and CDR2 SVGAGI. The CDR3 consists of 16 residues. Trimming stripped 2 bases from V and 0 bases from J, with 14 bases between. The CDR3 reads CASSYLLRSDSYEQYF. The CDR3 coding sequence is TGTGCCAGCAGTTACCTCCTACGTAGCGACTCCTACGAGCAGTACTTC.

This clonotype was found many times. The chain combines TRBV12-3 or TRBV12-4 with TRBJ1-2, with 7 bases fitting TRBD1. This CDR3 region has 15 residues. Trimming took 7 bases from V and 3 from J; bases not matched to a gene: 11. The CDR3 region is CASIAIGGQHYGYTF. CDR3 in DNA: TGTGCCAGCATTGCTATAGGGGGACAGCACTATGGCTACACCTTC.

Many counts were recorded for this clonotype. This chain links TRBV24-1 with TRBJ2-2, with TRBD1 matching 9 bases. CDR3 length: 18 amino acids. Germline CDR1 is KGHDR and CDR2 is SFDVKD. V trimming: 3 bases; J trimming: 0 bases; junction bases outside the gene matches: 7. The CDR3 loop reads CATSDTNTGGPNTGELFF. The CDR3 region has the DNA TGTGCCACCAGTGATACCAACACAGGGGGCCCGAACACCGGGGAGCTGTTTTTT.

This clonotype came up many times. The chain combines TRBV2 with TRBJ1-1; 7 nucleotides agree with TRBD1. The CDR3 totals 13 residues. Trimming removed 6 bases from V and 6 bases from J; junction bases left unmatched: 7. Germline V lookup: CDR1 SNHLY, CDR2 FYNNEI. The CDR3 DNA sequence: TGTGCCAGCAGCGCAGGGGGTCTCGCTGAAGCTTTCTTT. This sequence encodes CASSAGGLAEAFF. Together with reference TRBV2 and TRBJ1-1, the CDR3 gives the full variable domain: EPEVTQTPSHQVTQMGQEVILRCVPISNHLYFYWYRQILGQKVEFLVSFYNNEISEKSEIFDDQFSVERPDGSNFTLKIRSTKLEDSAMYFCASSAGGLAEAFFGQGTRLTVV.

The rearrangement links TRBV7-9 to TRBJ2-7; D is ambiguous. Germline CDR1 reads SEHNR; CDR2 reads FQNEAQ (reference sequence). Trimming cost V 3 bases and J 2 bases, with 8 bases left between them. CDR3 size: 13 residues. Written as DNA, the CDR3 is TGTGCCAGCAGCTTGTCAGGCGCCTACGAGCAGTACTTC. Its protein is CASSLSGAYEQYF.

In its sample, this clonotype was seen once. The chain employs TRBV5-1 and TRBJ2-5; D tentatively fits TRBD1 or TRBD2 (6 bases each). V gave up 2 bases and J gave up 2 bases, with 13 bases separating them. Germline V gene lookup returns CDR1 SGHRS and CDR2 YFSETQ. This CDR3 has 15 amino acids. The CDR3 region is CASSFSSGAQETQYF. The CDR3, as DNA: TGCGCCAGCAGCTTCTCATCGGGGGCGCAAGAGACCCAGTACTTC. Full variable domain (outside the CDR3, taken from reference TRBV5-1 and TRBJ2-5): KAGVTQTPRYLIKTRGQQVTLSCSPISGHRSVSWYQQTPGQGLQFLFEYFSETQRNKGNFPGRFSGRQFSNSRSEMNVSTLELGDSALYLCASSFSSGAQETQYFGPGTRLLVL.

This clonotype was seen a few times. The chain employs TRBV27 and TRBJ1-2; 7 bases map to TRBD1. This CDR3 contains 13 residues. Germline V gene sequence: CDR1 MNHEY, CDR2 SMNVEV (reference sequence). V was pared by 6 bases and J by 7 bases, with 8 bases of the junction left unmatched. CDR3 residues: CASSMTGWGGYTF. The CDR3 nucleotides read TGTGCCAGCAGCATGACAGGGTGGGGTGGCTACACCTTC.

This clonotype appeared many times. This chain joins TRBV12-3 or TRBV12-4 and TRBJ1-1; 7 positions agree with TRBD1. V dropped 2 bases and J dropped 4; count of bases not matched to a gene: 4. The length of the CDR3 is 14 residues. The CDR3 coding sequence is TGTGCCAGCAGTTTACAGGCAGGGGGCACTGAAGCTTTCTTT. It codes for CASSLQAGGTEAFF.

CDR3 nucleotide sequence: TGTGCCAGCAGCGGGGGAGACGGAAACACTGAAGCTTTCTTT. It translates to CASSGGDGNTEAFF. The chain uses TRBV9 and TRBJ1-1; no reliable D call. Germline V gene lookup returns CDR1 SGDLS and CDR2 YYNGEE. Deletions cut 3 bases from V and 2 bases from J, with 11 bases between. This CDR3 is 14 amino acids long.

The chain has TRBV29-1 and TRBJ1-3; D is unresolved. Germline V CDR1 and CDR2: SQVTM, ANQGSEA. CDR3 length: 12 amino acids. The V end was cut by 7 bases, the J end by 0 bases, with 7 bases between. The CDR3 here is CSAGGSGNTIYF. CDR3 bases: TGCAGCGCCGGAGGCTCTGGAAACACCATATATTTT.

The chain uses TRBV12-3 or TRBV12-4 and TRBJ1-6; 9 bases line up with TRBD1. The junction had 6 bases not matched to a gene; V was cut back by 5 bases and J by 10 bases. CDR3 size: 14 residues. The CDR3: CASSQDRGRSPLHF. The CDR3 region has the DNA TGTGCCAGCAGTCAGGACAGGGGAAGGTCACCCCTCCACTTT.